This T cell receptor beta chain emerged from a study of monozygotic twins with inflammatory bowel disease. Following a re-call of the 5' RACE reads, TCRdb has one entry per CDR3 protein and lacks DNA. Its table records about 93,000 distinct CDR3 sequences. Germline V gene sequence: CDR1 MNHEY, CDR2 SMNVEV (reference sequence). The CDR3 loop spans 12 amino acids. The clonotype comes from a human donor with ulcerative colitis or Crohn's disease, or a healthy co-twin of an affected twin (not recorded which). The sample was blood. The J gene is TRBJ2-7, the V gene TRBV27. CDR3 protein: CASGHSRHEQYF.